Below, 14 T cell receptor beta chains from the same sample are listed, as sequenced in a study of T cell changes during pregnancy in multiple sclerosis. TCRdb keeps only in-frame clones here, not all; method: immunoSEQ multiplex PCR. The sample holds roughly 55,000 clones; around 93% are singletons and the top ten take around 0.16%. The sample consisted of CD4+ T cells from peripheral blood mononuclear cells, taken after pregnancy. The receptors stem from a female donor in good health, enrolled as a control in a pregnancy study.

The J gene is TRBJ2-3, the V gene TRBV7-2; TRBD2 matches at 9 bases. The CDR3 extends over 17 amino acids. The germline V gene encodes CDR1 SGHTA and CDR2 FQGNSA. V trimming: 5 bases; J trimming: 2 bases; junction bases outside the gene matches: 11. The CDR3 is CASSGSGGLAFTDTQYF. The CDR3 coding sequence is TGTGCCAGCAGCGGTAGCGGGGGCCTAGCCTTCACAGATACGCAGTATTTT.

The chain employs TRBV7-9 and TRBJ2-1; 9 bases map to TRBD2. Germline values: CDR1 SEHNR, CDR2 FQNEAQ (reference sequence). The CDR3 has 15 residues. Trimming removed 3 bases from V and 9 bases from J; junction bases left unmatched: 9. The DNA of the CDR3 is TGTGCCAGCAGCTTGGGGGCGGGGGGGATGAGTGAGCAGTTCTTC. Translating gives CASSLGAGGMSEQFF.

The chain joins TRBV27 to TRBJ2-1, with 11 bases lining up with TRBD2. The CDR3 spans 15 residues. After removal of 6 bases from V and 7 bases from J, the junction contained 8 bases not matched to a gene. In germline, CDR1 is MNHEY, CDR2 SMNVEV (reference sequence). The CDR3 sequence is CASRDSGGASNEQFF. The CDR3 DNA reads TGTGCCAGCAGGGATAGCGGGGGGGCTTCTAATGAGCAGTTCTTC.

The gene calls are TRBV6-1 and TRBJ1-3; 7 bases align to TRBD1. Germline CDR1 and CDR2: MNHNS and SASEGT. The V segment lost 3 bases and the J segment 8 bases; nucleotides outside the gene matches: 1. The CDR3 extends over 12 amino acids. CDR3 sequence (DNA): TGTGCCAGCAGTGACGACAGGGACACCATATATTTT. It specifies CASSDDRDTIYF.

J is TRBJ2-5 and V is TRBV7-2, with 7 bases identical to TRBD2. The V segment lost 5 bases and the J segment 2 bases; nucleotides outside the gene matches: 14. Germline V CDR1 and CDR2: SGHTA, FQGNSA. This CDR3 is built from 17 residues. The CDR3 region is CASSPVGGSGGQETQYF. The CDR3 bases are TGTGCCAGCAGCCCCGTGGGGGGGAGTGGAGGGCAAGAGACCCAGTACTTC.

V gene TRBV19 combines with J gene TRBJ1-5, with D hard to call. The CDR3 totals 14 residues. V was shortened by 10 bases and J by 1 base, with 14 bases between the two germline ends. Germline V gene sequence: CDR1 LNHDA, CDR2 SQIVND (reference sequence). This chain's CDR3 is CATSGVRSNQPQHF. In nucleotides, the CDR3 is TGTGCCACCAGCGGGGTGAGGAGCAATCAGCCCCAGCATTTT. The whole variable domain, filled in from reference TRBV19 and TRBJ1-5, reads DGGITQSPKYLFRKEGQNVTLSCEQNLNHDAMYWYRQDPGQGLRLIYYSQIVNDFQKGDIAEGYSVSREKKESFPLTVTSAQKNPTAFYLCATSGVRSNQPQHFGDGTRLSIL.

J is TRBJ1-5 and V is TRBV7-9, with 11 bases that match TRBD1. CDR3 length equals 17 residues. V lost 3 bases and J lost 2; bases outside the gene matches: 6. Germline V gene sequence: CDR1 SEHNR, CDR2 FQNEAQ (reference sequence). CDR3 nucleotide sequence: TGTGCCAGCAGCTTGGGGACAGGGGGGTCGGGCAATCAGCCCCAGCATTTT. This sequence encodes CASSLGTGGSGNQPQHF.

The chain has TRBV29-1 and TRBJ2-7, with no clear D. The V gene lost 4 bases and the J gene lost 2 bases, with 12 bases spanning the gap. Germline CDR1 is SQVTM and CDR2 is ANQGSEA. The CDR3 consists of 13 residues. The CDR3 DNA is TGCAGCGTTGTATTGACTGGAACCTACGAGCAGTACTTC. Translated, it gives CSVVLTGTYEQYF.

The rearrangement joins TRBV28 to TRBJ1-5; D unresolved. V dropped 8 bases and J dropped 4 bases, with 12 bases sitting between them. This CDR3 comprises 13 residues. Germline V gives CDR1 MDHEN, CDR2 SYDVKM. The CDR3 coding sequence is TGTGCCAGCTGGACTGGCCCTAATCAGCCCCAGCATTTT. Protein sequence: CASWTGPNQPQHF. Together with reference TRBV28 and TRBJ1-5, the CDR3 gives the full variable domain: DVKVTQSSRYLVKRTGEKVFLECVQDMDHENMFWYRQDPGLGLRLIYFSYDVKMKEKGDIPEGYSVSREKKERFSLILESASTNQTSMYLCASWTGPNQPQHFGDGTRLSIL.

The chain couples TRBV5-1 to TRBJ2-5; 10 positions agree with TRBD2. Per germline, CDR1 SGHRS and CDR2 YFSETQ. This CDR3 contains 15 residues. The V and J ends lost 4 bases and 2 bases, in that order; junction bases with no gene match: 5. As DNA, the CDR3 is TGCGCCAGCAGCCCAGGACTAGCGGTTCAAGAGACCCAGTACTTC. This codes for CASSPGLAVQETQYF.

The chain uses TRBV6-6 and TRBJ2-7; possibly TRBD2 for D (8 bases). The germline CDR1 and CDR2 sequences are MNHNY and SVGAGI (reference sequence). V lost 8 bases, J lost 3 bases, and 17 bases lay in between. This CDR3 region has 14 residues. The CDR3 sequence: CASREGTDLYEQYF. The CDR3 DNA is TGTGCCAGCCGGGAGGGGACAGACCTCTACGAGCAGTACTTC.

The chain has TRBV6-5 and TRBJ1-2; possibly TRBD1 for D (5 bases). Germline assignment: CDR1 MNHEY and CDR2 SVGAGI. The CDR3 totals 13 residues. Trimming left V 2 bases short and J 2 bases short, with 6 bases between. The CDR3, as DNA: TGTGCCAGCAGTTACGACAGCAACTATGGCTACACCTTC. Its protein product is CASSYDSNYGYTF.

The gene calls are TRBV29-1 and TRBJ2-2, with D unclear. Per germline, CDR1 SQVTM and CDR2 ANQGSEA. This CDR3 spans 11 amino acids. V lost 0 bases, J lost 8 bases, and 4 bases lay in between. CDR3 sequence: CSVEDRGELFF. CDR3 DNA sequence: TGCAGCGTTGAAGACCGGGGGGAGCTGTTTTTT.

V and J are TRBV5-5 and TRBJ1-2; tentatively, D is TRBD1 (5 bases). From germline, CDR1 is SGHKS and CDR2 YYEKEE (reference sequence). The CDR3 loop spans 14 amino acids. V shed 7 bases and J shed 5 bases, with 18 bases lying between them. The CDR3 DNA sequence: TGTGCCAGCCGCACGGAGGGGCCCTTTTATGGCTACACCTTC. Its translation is CASRTEGPFYGYTF.